The next 21 T cell receptor beta chains were all read from a single sample in a study of response to subunit inactivated influenza vaccine. MiXCR, run by TCRdb on the RT-PCR reads, gives a single entry per CDR3 protein. The repertoire holds hundreds of thousands of distinct CDR3 sequences, roughly 15% seen once, with 7.5% to 9% in the top ten. Sequences were derived from PBMCs from blood, sampled 14 days before vaccination. These TCRs come from a man aged 50-60 years who received an inactivated influenza vaccine.

This clonotype has just a few counts. This sequence joins TRBV7-3 and TRBJ2-7; TRBD2 aligns across 11 bases. Germline trimming cut 1 base from V and 6 bases from J; bases unmatched to any gene: 11. The germline CDR1 and CDR2 sequences are SGHTA and FQGTGA. CDR3 length: 17 amino acids. The CDR3 spells CASSLRYSSLAGVEQYF. As DNA, the CDR3 is TGTGCCAGCAGCTTAAGATATTCGTCACTAGCGGGAGTCGAGCAGTACTTC.

This clonotype showed up many times. The chain recombines TRBV20-1 with TRBJ1-2; D is perhaps TRBD1 (6 bases). V lost 3 bases, J lost 6 bases, and 8 bases lay in between. CDR3 length equals 11 residues. Germline-derived CDR1 and CDR2 are DFQATT and SNEGSKA (reference sequence). This CDR3 reads CSASYRDGYTF. Here the CDR3 DNA reads TGCAGTGCTAGTTACAGGGATGGCTACACCTTC.

The table lists this clonotype with a few counts. The rearrangement links TRBV9 to TRBJ2-4; D perhaps matches TRBD1 (5 bases). CDR1 is SGDLS and CDR2 is YYNGEE in the germline V gene. CDR3 length equals 14 residues. V was trimmed by 0 bases and J by 10 bases, leaving 14 bases between them. The CDR3 region has the DNA TGTGCCAGCAGCGTAGATCCTGGGTCAGGGATTCAGTACTTC. Amino acids: CASSVDPGSGIQYF.

Only a few counts were recorded for this clonotype. The V gene is TRBV7-2, the J gene TRBJ1-1; 7 bases map to TRBD1. Germline loops: CDR1 SGHTA, CDR2 FQGNSA. The junction had 9 bases not matched to a gene; V was cut back by 3 bases and J by 5 bases. There are 15 residues in the CDR3. CDR3 loop: CASSFNEGAGTEAFF. DNA for the CDR3: TGTGCCAGCAGCTTCAACGAGGGGGCTGGAACTGAAGCTTTCTTT.

This clonotype has a count of ten or more. The gene calls are TRBV5-1 and TRBJ2-1; the match to TRBD2 covers 9 bases. The CDR3 is 15 amino acids. The V and J ends lost 3 bases and 4 bases, in that order; junction bases with no gene match: 5. Per germline, CDR1 SGHRS and CDR2 YFSETQ. The CDR3 DNA reads TGCGCCAGCAGCTCGAGCGGGGGGCCTTACAATGAGCAGTTCTTC. This sequence encodes CASSSSGGPYNEQFF. Full variable domain (outside the CDR3, taken from reference TRBV5-1 and TRBJ2-1): KAGVTQTPRYLIKTRGQQVTLSCSPISGHRSVSWYQQTPGQGLQFLFEYFSETQRNKGNFPGRFSGRQFSNSRSEMNVSTLELGDSALYLCASSSSGGPYNEQFFGPGTRLTVL.

This clonotype was seen ten or more times. The chain uses TRBV7-9 and TRBJ1-6; D not certain. The CDR3 is made up of 12 amino acids. V was clipped by 5 bases and J by 10 bases, with 9 bases between them. Germline values: CDR1 SEHNR, CDR2 FQNEAQ (reference sequence). The CDR3 DNA reads TGTGCCAGCAGCCGAGGCAGGTCACCCCTCCACTTT. Amino acid sequence: CASSRGRSPLHF. Full variable domain (remainder filled in from reference TRBV7-9 and TRBJ1-6): DTGVSQNPRHKITKRGQNVTFRCDPISEHNRLYWYRQTLGQGPEFLTYFQNEAQLEKSRLLSDRFSAERPKGSFSTLEIQRTEQGDSAMYLCASSRGRSPLHFGNGTRLTVT.

This sequence joins TRBV5-1 and TRBJ2-1, with a possible D match to TRBD2 (6 bases). Germline CDR1 is SGHRS and CDR2 is YFSETQ. V shed 4 bases and J shed 0 bases, with 20 bases lying between them. The CDR3 runs 18 residues. The CDR3 spells CASSAGITSLPSYNEQFF. The CDR3 region has the DNA TGCGCCAGCAGCGCGGGAATCACTAGCCTTCCCTCCTACAATGAGCAGTTCTTC.

This clonotype came up a few times. This chain links TRBV19 with TRBJ2-3, with TRBD2 matching 12 bases. Germline values: CDR1 LNHDA, CDR2 SQIVND (reference sequence). The CDR3 length is 15 residues. Trimming removed 6 bases from V and 6 bases from J; junction bases left unmatched: 7. Written as DNA, the CDR3 is TGTGCCAGTAGCTGGACTAGCGGGGTATCGGATACGCAGTATTTT. This encodes CASSWTSGVSDTQYF.

The V call is TRBV7-9, the J call TRBJ2-1; possibly TRBD2 for D (6 bases). The V end lost 5 bases, the J end lost 3 bases, and 14 bases lay between the germline ends. Germline CDR1 reads SEHNR; CDR2 reads FQNEAQ (reference sequence). The CDR3 is 15 residues long. The CDR3 reads CASSPGLAIYNEQFF. As DNA, the CDR3 is TGTGCCAGCAGCCCGGGACTTGCGATCTACAATGAGCAGTTCTTC.

This chain connects TRBV4-1 to TRBJ2-5; D gene unclear. This CDR3 is 16 amino acids long. The germline V and J ends were trimmed by 4 bases and 2 bases, with 17 bases remaining between them. Germline CDR1 and CDR2: MGHRA and YSYEKL. CDR3 sequence: CASSPGHFGVQETQYF. The CDR3 DNA reads TGCGCCAGCAGCCCGGGCCACTTCGGCGTTCAAGAGACCCAGTACTTC.

This clonotype was recorded a few times. The V and J genes are TRBV12-3 or TRBV12-4 and TRBJ2-3; TRBD2 agrees at 10 bases. V trimming: 6 bases; J trimming: 2 bases; junction bases outside the gene matches: 5. The CDR3 has 15 residues. CDR3 DNA sequence: TGTGCCAGCAGAATTAGCGGGGGGTACACAGATACGCAGTATTTT. It specifies CASRISGGYTDTQYF.

This clonotype was observed at least ten times. The chain uses TRBV5-1 and TRBJ2-1, with 9 bases fitting TRBD2. V lost 0 bases to trimming and J lost 8 bases; unmatched junction nucleotides: 0. Germline loops: CDR1 SGHRS, CDR2 YFSETQ. The CDR3 has 13 amino acids. The CDR3 is CASSLGLADEQFF. The CDR3 DNA is TGCGCCAGCAGCTTGGGACTAGCGGATGAGCAGTTCTTC.

This clonotype has just a few counts. The chain has TRBV28 and TRBJ1-1, with TRBD1 as a possible D gene (5 bases). Trimming pared 6 bases from V and 3 bases from J, leaving 17 bases between. Per the germline V gene, CDR1 is MDHEN and CDR2 is SYDVKM. The CDR3 is 15 residues long. Written as DNA, the CDR3 is TGTGCCAGCAGGCCCCCCACAGGCTATCACACTGAAGCTTTCTTT. Residues: CASRPPTGYHTEAFF.

In its sample, this clonotype was seen many times. V and J are TRBV5-6 and TRBJ1-1; D is undetermined. The CDR3 consists of 14 residues. Germline V gene data show CDR1 as SGHDT and CDR2 as YYEEEE. V lost 0 bases and J 4 bases, leaving 10 bases between the germline ends. This CDR3 reads CASSLVERSTEAFF. In nucleotides, the CDR3 is TGTGCCAGCAGCTTGGTCGAGAGGAGCACTGAAGCTTTCTTT.

The chain uses TRBV6-2 or TRBV6-3 and TRBJ1-1; D is possibly TRBD1 (5 bases). The germline V and J ends were trimmed by 8 bases and 3 bases, with 13 bases remaining between them. The V gene's germline CDR1 is MNHEY and CDR2 SVGEGT. The CDR3 has 13 residues. CDR3 in amino acids: CASGWGDHTEAFF. Here the CDR3 DNA reads TGTGCCAGCGGTTGGGGGGATCACACTGAAGCTTTCTTT.

This clonotype was counted a few times. V gene TRBV5-6 combines with J gene TRBJ2-2; D possibly corresponds to TRBD1 (6 bases). CDR3 size: 15 residues. Deletions cut 4 bases from V and 2 bases from J, with 12 bases between. Germline lookup yields CDR1 SGHDT and CDR2 YYEEEE. This CDR3 reads CASSVLQGNTGELFF. For the CDR3, the DNA is TGTGCCAGCAGCGTCTTACAGGGTAACACCGGGGAGCTGTTTTTT.

This clonotype occurred many times. This rearrangement joins TRBV7-2 to TRBJ2-6; D tentatively fits TRBD1 or TRBD2 (5 bases each). V was cut by 0 bases and J by 0 bases, with 12 bases left in between. The germline V gene has CDR1 SGHTA and CDR2 FQGNSA. The CDR3 loop spans 18 amino acids. Written as DNA, the CDR3 is TGTGCCAGCAGCTTAGCACGGGACGGATTCTCTGGGGCCAACGTCCTGACTTTC. It translates to CASSLARDGFSGANVLTF. The whole variable domain, remainder taken from reference TRBV7-2 and TRBJ2-6, is GAGVSQSPSNKVTEKGKDVELRCDPISGHTALYWYRQSLGQGLEFLIYFQGNSAPDKSGLPSDRFSAERTGGSVSTLTIQRTQQEDSAVYLCASSLARDGFSGANVLTFGAGSRLTVL.

The sample holds many counts of this clonotype. This chain links TRBV29-1 with TRBJ2-5; D is undetermined. Germline CDR1 is SQVTM and CDR2 is ANQGSEA. V was clipped by 4 bases and J by 5 bases, with 14 bases between them. The CDR3 runs to 13 residues. CDR3 residues: CSVGRPRRETQYF. The CDR3 DNA sequence: TGCAGCGTTGGGAGACCACGGCGGGAGACCCAGTACTTC.

The chain joins TRBV11-2 to TRBJ2-3; D may be TRBD2 (6 bases). Trimming shortened V by 5 bases and J by 2 bases, and 14 bases separated the two germline ends. The CDR3 spans 15 residues. Germline CDR1 and CDR2: SGHAT and FQNNGV. CDR3 DNA sequence: TGTGCCAGCAGCAGTCGACTAGTCTCCACAGATACGCAGTATTTT. Translation: CASSSRLVSTDTQYF.

The chain carries TRBV24-1 and TRBJ2-7; 7 nucleotides agree with TRBD1. V gave up 3 bases and J gave up 9 bases; unmatched junction bases: 13. The CDR3 totals 15 residues. Germline V gene sequence: CDR1 KGHDR, CDR2 SFDVKD. The CDR3 DNA reads as TGTGCCACCAGTGATCCCGGGACAGCGATACGACTGCAGTACTTC. Translating it yields CATSDPGTAIRLQYF.

Ten or more counts support this clonotype. The rearrangement uses TRBV29-1 and TRBJ2-7, with D perhaps TRBD2 (6 bases). This CDR3 comprises 13 residues. V lost 4 bases and J 2 bases, leaving 12 bases between the germline ends. CDR1 is SQVTM, CDR2 ANQGSEA, per germline. CDR3 sequence reads: CSVAVAVTYEQYF. Written as DNA, the CDR3 is TGCAGCGTTGCGGTAGCGGTAACCTACGAGCAGTACTTC.